This TCR beta chain was identified during a study of T cell repertoires in cytomegalovirus infection. About the research overall: TCR beta signatures that were public indicated CMV infection and matching HLA type.

CDR3 length: 13 residues. V was shortened by 1 base and J by 4 bases, with 5 bases between the two germline ends. The germline V gene has CDR1 MGHRA and CDR2 YSYEKL. Findings and caveats of the study: HLA-C-restricted CMV-specific TCR beta clonotypes prevailed in the ex vivo response. Totalled public TCR beta family frequency picked out people who carried CMV plus the relevant HLA.

For this clonotype: Its antigen is as yet unknown.

MiXCR, run by TCRdb on the reads, gives a single entry per CDR3 protein. The table shows 400,000 or so distinct CDR3 sequences, with around 18% occurring only once. Sequencing was carried out using PBMCs. This chain links TRBV4-1 with TRBJ1-5, with D possibly being TRBD1 (5 bases). The receptor was derived from a human donor in good health (CMV status not recorded). Some clones in this sample may be carry-over from other donors' samples. CDR3 sequence: CASSQGTNQPQHF. The CDR3 nucleotides read TGCGCCAGCAGCCAAGGGACAAATCAGCCCCAGCATTTT.